A selection of T cell receptor beta chains follows, all from one sample in a study of shared clonotypes between healthy human individuals. Measured with immunoSEQ multiplex PCR; TCRdb has only the in-frame clones, and not every one. The repertoire holds about 510,000 clones, with about 79% as singletons. Material: PBMCs. These receptors were taken from a middle-aged woman in good health. Some clones in this sample may be carry-over from other donors' samples. Both conserved end residues are part of each CDR3. Fields, in order: clone size, V gene, J gene, D gene, CDR3 DNA, CDR3 protein. A D gene is named only where the DNA matches it firmly. Size is stated for part of the rows, as once, few or many counts, or as a class when the clone is expanded.

few,TRBV6-5,TRBJ1-1,-,TGTGCCAGCAGTACAGGGTTTGAAGCTTTCTTT,CASSTGFEAFF
-,TRBV28,TRBJ1-6,-,TGTGCCAGCAGTTTATTCAAACAATTTGGGCGAGCCCTCCACTTT,CASSLFKQFGRALHF
-,TRBV29-1,TRBJ2-3,-,TGCAGCGTTGAAGATCCTGGACGGGCTTGGGATACGCAGTATTTT,CSVEDPGRAWDTQYF
many,TRBV19,TRBJ1-1,-,TGTGCCAGTAGTATGAGATGGAGGGAAAGTGCTTTCTTT,CASSMRWRESAFF
-,TRBV30,TRBJ2-3,-,TGTGCCTGGAGTGGACAGTTAGACACAGATACGCAGTATTTT,CAWSGQLDTDTQYF
few,TRBV5-4,TRBJ2-2,TRBD2,TGTGCCAGCAGCCAACGGACTAGCGGGCGGACCGGGGAGCTGTTTTTT,CASSQRTSGRTGELFF
many,TRBV28,TRBJ2-7,-,TGTGCCAGCAGGGGGGAAGGGGAGTCCTACGAGCAGTACTTC,CASRGEGESYEQYF
many,TRBV5-1,TRBJ2-7,-,TGCGCCAGCAGCTTGGGACCCCAGGACATCTACGAGCAGTACTTC,CASSLGPQDIYEQYF
-,TRBV29-1,TRBJ2-3,TRBD2,TGCAGCGTTGGGGTACTAGCGGGAGGAAGCACAGATACGCAGTATTTT,CSVGVLAGGSTDTQYF
-,TRBV7-3,TRBJ1-1,-,TGTGCCAGCAGCTTTGATGGTTCCACTGAAGCTTTCTTT,CASSFDGSTEAFF
-,TRBV5-1,TRBJ2-7,-,TGCGCCAGCACCCTGGGGGGCAGCTACGAGCAGTACTTC,CASTLGGSYEQYF
-,TRBV25-1,TRBJ2-1,TRBD2,TGTGCCAGAGGCGGGGGTCTCTTCTACAATGAGCAGTTCTTC,CARGGGLFYNEQFF
-,TRBV18,TRBJ2-3,-,TGTGCCAGCTCACCAATCCGAGGGCTCGTCCAAGGCACAGATACGCAGTATTTT,CASSPIRGLVQGTDTQYF
-,TRBV10-3,TRBJ2-5,-,TGTGCCATCAGTGACGTCAGGGACCAAGAGACCCAGTACTTC,CAISDVRDQETQYF
many,TRBV6-1,TRBJ1-2,TRBD1,TGTGCCAGCAGGCCGGGACAGGGACTCTATGGCTACACCTTC,CASRPGQGLYGYTF
-,TRBV19,TRBJ2-2,-,TGTGCCAGTAGCCGGTGGGGAAACACCGGGGAGCTGTTTTTT,CASSRWGNTGELFF
once,TRBV27,TRBJ2-5,-,TGTGCCAGCAGTCAGATGGACAGTCCCCAAGAGACCCAGTACTTC,CASSQMDSPQETQYF
-,TRBV29-1,TRBJ2-5,TRBD2,TGCAGCGCCGGGACTAGCGAAGAGACCCAGTACTTC,CSAGTSEETQYF
-,TRBV14,TRBJ1-4,-,TGTGCCAGCAGCCAAGACGCGTTAATCAATGAAAAACTGTTTTTT,CASSQDALINEKLFF
-,TRBV4-3,TRBJ2-2,TRBD1,TGCGCCAGCAGCCAAGAAGGGGGCCGGGAGCTGTTTTTT,CASSQEGGRELFF
few,TRBV10-1,TRBJ1-3,-,TGCGCCAGCAGTGAGTCCGGTTCTGGAAACACCATATATTTT,CASSESGSGNTIYF
-,TRBV25-1,TRBJ2-3,-,TGTGCCAGCAGTGAAGTTCGCGGGAACCAGAGGGATACGCAGTATTTT,CASSEVRGNQRDTQYF
-,TRBV4-2,TRBJ2-7,-,TGTGCCAGCAGCCAAGAGCCTGTGGGGACTGCTCCCTCCTACGAGCAGTACTTC,CASSQEPVGTAPSYEQYF
-,TRBV18,TRBJ2-7,-,TGTGCCAGCTCGGTCGGCACGCGGGGCGAGCAGTACTTC,CASSVGTRGEQYF
-,TRBV18,TRBJ1-3,TRBD1,TGTGCCAGCTCACCAACGGCAGGGGGAATTACTGGAAACACCATATATTTT,CASSPTAGGITGNTIYF
-,TRBV30,TRBJ2-3,TRBD1,TGTGCCTGGAGGAGGGACAGGAGCACAGATACGCAGTATTTT,CAWRRDRSTDTQYF
-,TRBV27,TRBJ2-3,-,TGTGCCAGAACTTGGGACTCAATCACAGATACGCAGTATTTT,CARTWDSITDTQYF
few,TRBV28,TRBJ2-3,TRBD2,TGTGCCAGCAGTTTACTGGGTAGCGGGCCTAGCACAGATACGCAGTATTTT,CASSLLGSGPSTDTQYF
-,TRBV4-3,TRBJ1-4,-,TGCGCCAGCAGCCTGACAGAGTTTAATGAAAAACTGTTTTTT,CASSLTEFNEKLFF
-,TRBV6-6,TRBJ2-5,-,TGTGCCAGCAGCAGGGGTAACCAAGAGACCCAGTACTTC,CASSRGNQETQYF
-,TRBV7-3,TRBJ2-3,-,TGTGCCAGCAGCTTAAGTGTGGGGCCCCCAGATACGCAGTATTTT,CASSLSVGPPDTQYF
once,TRBV11-2,TRBJ2-7,TRBD2,TGTGCCAGCAGCTTAAACCGGGGGGGAGAAGCCTACGAGCAGTACTTC,CASSLNRGGEAYEQYF
-,TRBV18,TRBJ1-1,-,TGTGCCAGCTCATCGGGCAGGGACACTGAAGCTTTCTTT,CASSSGRDTEAFF
-,TRBV10-3,TRBJ1-2,-,TGTGCCATCAGTGTGGGGCAGTCGACCTATGGCTACACCTTC,CAISVGQSTYGYTF
-,TRBV7-9,TRBJ1-1,-,TGTGCCAGCAGCTTAGTCGCTCTGGGGAATCACACTGAAGCTTTCTTT,CASSLVALGNHTEAFF
-,TRBV30,TRBJ1-5,-,TGTGCCTGGAGTGTAGGCGGGGATCAGCCCCAGCATTTT,CAWSVGGDQPQHF
-,TRBV11-2,TRBJ2-3,-,TGTGCCAGCAGCTTAAGTGCTACCCCAACGCAGTATTTT,CASSLSATPTQYF
-,TRBV30,TRBJ2-4,-,TGTGCCTGGACAGGGGGGGACATTCAGTACTTC,CAWTGGDIQYF
-,TRBV2,TRBJ2-2,TRBD1,TGTGCCAGCATAAGGGACAGGGGGAACAGCGGGGAGCTGTTTTTT,CASIRDRGNSGELFF
once,TRBV23-1,TRBJ2-7,TRBD1,TGCGCCAGCAGTCAATCGGACAGGGTCGGCTACGAGCAGTACTTC,CASSQSDRVGYEQYF
-,TRBV19,TRBJ1-4,-,TGTGCCAGTAGGGACAGCCCGTGGAATGAAAAACTGTTTTTT,CASRDSPWNEKLFF
-,TRBV5-5,TRBJ1-2,TRBD1,TGTGCCAGCAGCAGAATTTGGACAGGGGGCAATGGCTACACCTTC,CASSRIWTGGNGYTF
-,TRBV5-5,TRBJ2-7,TRBD1,TGTGCCAGCAGCTTATCGGCAGGGGGCACCTACGAGCAGTACTTC,CASSLSAGGTYEQYF
-,TRBV10-3,TRBJ2-3,TRBD2,TGTGCCATCAGCCTGGGAGGGTCCAACACAGATACGCAGTATTTT,CAISLGGSNTDTQYF
many,TRBV7-7,TRBJ2-2,TRBD1,TGTGCTAGCAGCCCAGGGACAGGGGTCACCGGGGAGCTGTTTTTT,CASSPGTGVTGELFF
-,TRBV29-1,TRBJ2-1,TRBD2,TGCAGCGTTGAGGTAGCGGGAGATGAGCAGTTCTTC,CSVEVAGDEQFF
-,TRBV6-4,TRBJ1-5,-,TGTGCCAGCAGTGACGGGACAACAACCCAGCCCCAGCATTTT,CASSDGTTTQPQHF
-,TRBV18,TRBJ2-2,-,TGTGCCAGCTCACCCCTCAGGGGCGGGAACACCGGGGAGCTGTTTTTT,CASSPLRGGNTGELFF
-,TRBV5-1,TRBJ1-2,-,TGCGCCAGCAGCCTTTACGGGGACTATGGCTACACCTTC,CASSLYGDYGYTF
-,TRBV18,TRBJ2-7,TRBD1,TGTGCCAGCTCACGGGACAGCACCTACGAGCAGTACTTC,CASSRDSTYEQYF
-,TRBV7-8,TRBJ1-1,TRBD1,TGTGCCAGCAGCAAGGACAGGTTCGTCACTGAAGCTTTCTTT,CASSKDRFVTEAFF
-,TRBV9,TRBJ2-3,TRBD2,TGTGCCAGCAGCTCGGGACTAACGCAGTATTTT,CASSSGLTQYF
-,TRBV19,TRBJ2-4,-,TGTGCCAGTAGTATCCGGCACGCTGGGGACATTCAGTACTTC,CASSIRHAGDIQYF
-,TRBV5-1,TRBJ2-2,-,TGCGCCAGCAGCTTGGGCCCAGAAACCCTCACCGGGGAGCTGTTTTTT,CASSLGPETLTGELFF
-,TRBV19,TRBJ2-3,-,TGTGCCAGTAGTCGGAGGGGGGCTAGCGGCACAGATACGCAGTATTTT,CASSRRGASGTDTQYF
-,TRBV5-4,TRBJ2-1,-,TGTGCCAGCAGCTTGCAGCCGAATGAGCAGTTCTTC,CASSLQPNEQFF
few,TRBV19,TRBJ1-4,-,TGTGCCAGTAGTATCCCGCAGGATAATGAAAAACTGTTTTTT,CASSIPQDNEKLFF
-,TRBV19,TRBJ1-3,-,TGTGCCAGCTTACAGTTAAGCTCTGGAAACACCATATATTTT,CASLQLSSGNTIYF
-,TRBV5-4,TRBJ1-2,TRBD1,TGTGCCAGCAGCTTGCCGTCGCAGGGGGGCTATGGCTACACCTTC,CASSLPSQGGYGYTF
-,TRBV7-8,TRBJ2-3,-,TGTGCCAGCAGCTTAATCACACGGAGGGCAGATACGCAGTATTTT,CASSLITRRADTQYF